The entry below gives a single TCR beta chain sequence along with its context. What it binds is not known. These data originate in a study of cytomegalovirus exposure and HLA in healthy donors. The study's findings and limits: Reported results showed that the classifier diagnosed cytomegalovirus status with high specificity and sensitivity. The authors enumerated 150 to 200 TCR beta chains as linked to cytomegalovirus.

V dropped 4 bases and J dropped 8; count of bases not matched to a gene: 9. There are 14 residues in the CDR3. The germline V gene encodes CDR1 SGHRS and CDR2 YFSETQ. Donors came from a validation cohort of over 100 subjects, distinct from the first 666-subject cohort. This table comes from immunoSEQ multiplex PCR, and its TCRdb copy is limited to in-frame clones, with some not included. The sample holds some 140,000 clones, 86% seen once. The chain has TRBV5-1 and TRBJ2-1; 7 nucleotides match TRBD1. The TCR sequence derives from a human donor in good health. The sequencing input was PBMCs. The CDR3 sequence is CASSIRTGRDEQFF. DNA for the CDR3: TGCGCCAGCAGCATCAGGACAGGCAGGGATGAGCAGTTCTTC.